One sample yielded the 9 T cell receptor beta chains listed below, sequenced in a study of response to subunit inactivated influenza vaccine. TCRdb passed the RT-PCR reads through MiXCR, listing each CDR3 protein once. The sample has about 180,000 distinct CDR3 sequences, about 9.3% seen once. The specimen was non-naive T cells sorted from PBMCs, collected on the day of vaccination. These receptors all stem from a man aged 45-65 years who received an inactivated influenza vaccine.

The rearrangement uses TRBV11-2 and TRBJ1-5, with unresolved D. CDR1 and CDR2 from the germline V gene are SGHAT and FQNNGV. The CDR3 has 20 amino acids. Trimming took off 0 bases at V and 0 bases at J, with 21 bases between the two ends. The CDR3 nucleotides read TGTGCCAGCAGCTTAGAGGACTTTCACCGTTATACCGATAGCAATCAGCCCCAGCATTTT. It specifies CASSLEDFHRYTDSNQPQHF.

This sequence joins TRBV2 and TRBJ2-1; 11 nucleotides line up with TRBD2. V lost 4 bases and J lost 4; bases outside the gene matches: 0. This CDR3 is 14 amino acids long. The V gene's germline CDR1 is SNHLY and CDR2 FYNNEI. The CDR3 DNA reads TGTGCCAGCAGTGCTAGCGGGAGGTACAATGAGCAGTTCTTC. It specifies CASSASGRYNEQFF.

This clonotype appeared a few times. This chain connects TRBV5-1 to TRBJ2-1; possible D gene TRBD2, 7 bases. Trimming removed 0 bases at V and 7 bases at J, with 14 bases between. The V gene's germline CDR1 is SGHRS and CDR2 YFSETQ. This CDR3 has 15 residues. Here the CDR3 reads CASSLGGRELNEQFF. The CDR3 DNA is TGCGCCAGCAGCTTGGGGGGGCGGGAGTTGAATGAGCAGTTCTTC.

This sequence joins TRBV5-1 and TRBJ1-4; D is unresolved. Germline lookup yields CDR1 SGHRS and CDR2 YFSETQ. V dropped 4 bases and J dropped 0 bases, with 10 bases sitting between them. This CDR3 has 15 amino acids. CDR3 bases: TGCGCCAGCAGCCCGGACGGCGCAACTAATGAAAAACTGTTTTTT. Translation: CASSPDGATNEKLFF.

This clonotype was seen a few times. V gene TRBV7-6 combines with J gene TRBJ2-3; 9 nucleotides line up with TRBD2. V was pared by 8 bases and J by 2 bases, with 5 bases of the junction left unmatched. This CDR3 has 14 residues. CDR1 SGHVS and CDR2 FNYEAQ come from the germline V gene. DNA of the CDR3: TGTGCCAGCGCGACTAGCGGCCACACAGATACGCAGTATTTT. The encoded protein is CASATSGHTDTQYF.

In this sample, this clonotype turned up many times. The V and J genes are TRBV12-3 or TRBV12-4 and TRBJ2-1, with 12 bases that match TRBD2. V was clipped by 3 bases and J by 8 bases; unmatched bases: 11. The CDR3 covers 17 residues. CDR3 coding DNA: TGTGCCAGCAGTTTTCGTCTAGCGGGGGGGCCGGGCGATGAGCAGTTCTTC. Protein: CASSFRLAGGPGDEQFF.

In its sample, this clonotype was seen once. V and J are TRBV3-1 and TRBJ2-7, with TRBD1 matching over 11 bases. The V and J ends lost 4 bases and 7 bases, in that order; junction bases with no gene match: 6. Germline CDR1 LGHDT, CDR2 YNNKEL (reference sequence). The CDR3 totals 14 residues. CDR3 bases: TGTGCCAGCAGCCCGGACAGGGGGCTGGGTGAGCAGTACTTC. It is translated as CASSPDRGLGEQYF.

Remarks on this clonotype: Since a much larger clone is just one base distant, this may be a read error. The chain links TRBV4-3 to TRBJ2-3; tentative D call: TRBD2 (5 bases). Germline V gene lookup returns CDR1 LGHNA and CDR2 YSLEER. The length of the CDR3 is 20 residues. The chain's CDR3 is CASSQDVVWMGDPSTDTKYF. The CDR3 bases are TGCGCCAGCAGCCAAGATGTAGTGTGGATGGGAGACCCTAGCACAGATACGAAGTATTTT.

V gene TRBV6-4 combines with J gene TRBJ1-2; 12 nucleotides line up with TRBD1. The CDR3 runs to 17 residues. Germline values: CDR1 MRHNA, CDR2 SNTAGT. V was clipped by 2 bases and J by 4 bases; unmatched bases: 8. The CDR3 here is CASSDGTGGEVGYGYTF. As DNA, the CDR3 is TGTGCCAGCAGTGACGGGACAGGGGGCGAAGTGGGCTATGGCTACACCTTC.